These T cell receptor beta chains were read from a single sample in a study of graft-versus-host responses after intestinal transplantation. Using immunoSEQ multiplex PCR, the repertoire was profiled, and TCRdb retains in-frame clones only, with some absent. The data show about 19,000 clones, with over 35% seen just once and under 0.95% held by the top ten. The material was alloreactive CD4+ T cells from a mixed lymphocyte reaction culture, obtained before intestinal transplant. These receptors were collected from a human patient who received an intestinal transplant. CDR3s include the opening cysteine and the closing phenylalanine or tryptophan. Fields, in order: CDR3 DNA, CDR3 protein, V gene, J gene, clone size, D gene. The D gene is left open where the match is weak. The size entry is marked missing in some rows and otherwise reads once, few, many or a size class.

CDR3 DNA: TGTGCCAGCTCACCACTAGACGGGAACTATGGCTACACCTTC; CDR3 protein: CASSPLDGNYGYTF; V gene: TRBV18; J gene: TRBJ1-2; clone size: few; D gene: NA
CDR3 DNA: TGTGCCAGCAGCTTGGGTATACAGACCTATGGCTACACCTTC; CDR3 protein: CASSLGIQTYGYTF; V gene: TRBV7-9; J gene: TRBJ1-2; clone size: NA; D gene: NA
CDR3 DNA: TGTGCCAGCAGCTTAGCAGGCAGGGCCAATCAGCCCCAGCATTTT; CDR3 protein: CASSLAGRANQPQHF; V gene: TRBV7-8; J gene: TRBJ1-5; clone size: NA; D gene: NA
CDR3 DNA: TGCGCCAGCAGCTTCGGGACAGGGGATCAGCCCCAGCATTTT; CDR3 protein: CASSFGTGDQPQHF; V gene: TRBV5-1; J gene: TRBJ1-5; clone size: NA; D gene: TRBD1
CDR3 DNA: TGTGCCAGCAGCTTCGACAGGGCCCGACCGGCGGCGGGCTATGGCTACACCTTC; CDR3 protein: CASSFDRARPAAGYGYTF; V gene: TRBV7-8; J gene: TRBJ1-2; clone size: NA; D gene: TRBD1
CDR3 DNA: TGCGCCAGCAGCCAAGGGGGGGGGACCACTAACTATGGCTACACCTTC; CDR3 protein: CASSQGGGTTNYGYTF; V gene: TRBV4-1; J gene: TRBJ1-2; clone size: few; D gene: NA
CDR3 DNA: TGTGCCAGCTCATCCCGGGACAGGGGATCCTATGGCTACACCTTC; CDR3 protein: CASSSRDRGSYGYTF; V gene: TRBV18; J gene: TRBJ1-2; clone size: NA; D gene: TRBD1
CDR3 DNA: TGTGCCAGCTCCCTAGAGGGAAGTACGACTGAAGCTTTCTTT; CDR3 protein: CASSLEGSTTEAFF; V gene: TRBV2; J gene: TRBJ1-1; clone size: NA; D gene: NA
CDR3 DNA: TGCGCCAGCAGTGATTCGGCATTGAACACTGAAGCTTTCTTT; CDR3 protein: CASSDSALNTEAFF; V gene: TRBV10-2; J gene: TRBJ1-1; clone size: few; D gene: NA
CDR3 DNA: TGCGCCAGCAGCCAAGATATAACCCTTAATACTCGCTCTGGGGCCAACGTCCTGACTTTC; CDR3 protein: CASSQDITLNTRSGANVLTF; V gene: TRBV4-1; J gene: TRBJ2-6; clone size: NA; D gene: NA
CDR3 DNA: TGTGCCAGCAGCTTCCGACAGGGGGCTAGTTCCCTCCACTTT; CDR3 protein: CASSFRQGASSLHF; V gene: TRBV11-2; J gene: TRBJ1-6; clone size: NA; D gene: TRBD1
CDR3 DNA: TGTGCCAGCAGTCCCCCGAACAGGGGTGGTGAAGCTTTCTTT; CDR3 protein: CASSPPNRGGEAFF; V gene: TRBV28; J gene: TRBJ1-1; clone size: few; D gene: TRBD1
CDR3 DNA: TGTGCCACCCTGAGGAGGGGTCCAGGAGGAAACACCATATATTTT; CDR3 protein: CATLRRGPGGNTIYF; V gene: TRBV6-5; J gene: TRBJ1-3; clone size: few; D gene: NA
CDR3 DNA: TGTGCCATCAGACAGGGGGCGGAGGAGACCCAGTACTTC; CDR3 protein: CAIRQGAEETQYF; V gene: TRBV10-3; J gene: TRBJ2-5; clone size: few; D gene: TRBD1
CDR3 DNA: TGTGCCAGCAGCTTAAGGAATAAACGGGAAGCTTTCTTT; CDR3 protein: CASSLRNKREAFF; V gene: TRBV11-3; J gene: TRBJ1-1; clone size: few; D gene: NA
CDR3 DNA: TGTGCCAGCACCCCAGGACCCGCAACTTCTTACAATGAGCAGTTCTTC; CDR3 protein: CASTPGPATSYNEQFF; V gene: TRBV5-6; J gene: TRBJ2-1; clone size: NA; D gene: NA
CDR3 DNA: TGTGCCAGCAGCCTCAACCCACTAGCGAAAAGCACAGATACGCAGTATTTT; CDR3 protein: CASSLNPLAKSTDTQYF; V gene: TRBV2; J gene: TRBJ2-3; clone size: NA; D gene: TRBD2
CDR3 DNA: TGTGCCAGCTCACCACCTGGGGGGAAGGCTGGAAACACCATATATTTT; CDR3 protein: CASSPPGGKAGNTIYF; V gene: TRBV18; J gene: TRBJ1-3; clone size: NA; D gene: NA
CDR3 DNA: TGTGCCAGCAGCTTAGCCCCGAGGTTTGGGAACACCGGGGAGCTGTTTTTT; CDR3 protein: CASSLAPRFGNTGELFF; V gene: TRBV7-6; J gene: TRBJ2-2; clone size: NA; D gene: NA
CDR3 DNA: TGTGCCAGTAGTATTCGCAGGGGCGGAGGTAGCAATCAGCCCCAGCATTTT; CDR3 protein: CASSIRRGGGSNQPQHF; V gene: TRBV19; J gene: TRBJ1-5; clone size: few; D gene: NA
CDR3 DNA: TGTGCCAGCTCACCAAAGTCTCTGAACACTGAAGCTTTCTTT; CDR3 protein: CASSPKSLNTEAFF; V gene: TRBV18; J gene: TRBJ1-1; clone size: NA; D gene: NA
CDR3 DNA: TGTGCCAGTAGTATATTGGGACAGGGATTGTCGAATCGGAATTCACCCCTCCACTTT; CDR3 protein: CASSILGQGLSNRNSPLHF; V gene: TRBV19; J gene: TRBJ1-6; clone size: medium-sized; D gene: TRBD1
CDR3 DNA: TGTGCCAGCAGTTTAATAGGGGGAAAAAATACGCAGTATTTT; CDR3 protein: CASSLIGGKNTQYF; V gene: TRBV27; J gene: TRBJ2-3; clone size: NA; D gene: NA
CDR3 DNA: TGTGCCAGCAGTTCGGGGCTAGCGGATAATGAAAAACTGTTTTTT; CDR3 protein: CASSSGLADNEKLFF; V gene: TRBV6-1; J gene: TRBJ1-4; clone size: few; D gene: NA
CDR3 DNA: TGTGCCAGCTCACCCAGGACAGGAGCAACCTCCTATGGCTACACCTTC; CDR3 protein: CASSPRTGATSYGYTF; V gene: TRBV18; J gene: TRBJ1-2; clone size: few; D gene: TRBD1
CDR3 DNA: TGTGCCAGCAGCTTAGCGGGGGGGCCGAGAACAGATACGCAGTATTTT; CDR3 protein: CASSLAGGPRTDTQYF; V gene: TRBV7-2; J gene: TRBJ2-3; clone size: NA; D gene: NA
CDR3 DNA: TGTGCCAGTAGTATCCGTGGCCGATCCTACGAGCAGTACTTC; CDR3 protein: CASSIRGRSYEQYF; V gene: TRBV19; J gene: TRBJ2-7; clone size: NA; D gene: NA
CDR3 DNA: TGTGCCAGCAGCGTAGGGGGACTAGGATTTACGTACTCCTACAATGGGCAGTTCTTC; CDR3 protein: CASSVGGLGFTYSYNGQFF; V gene: TRBV9; J gene: TRBJ2-1; clone size: NA; D gene: TRBD2
CDR3 DNA: TGCGCCAGCAGTCAATCGTGGCGGCCAGAGGCCTACGAGCAGTACTTC; CDR3 protein: CASSQSWRPEAYEQYF; V gene: TRBV23-1; J gene: TRBJ2-7; clone size: NA; D gene: NA
CDR3 DNA: TGTGCCAGCAGCCGATTGGGGGGAGGACGTAGGTCAGATACGCAGTATTTT; CDR3 protein: CASSRLGGGRRSDTQYF; V gene: TRBV7-2; J gene: TRBJ2-3; clone size: NA; D gene: NA
CDR3 DNA: TGCGCCAGCAGCTCACACCGGGACAGGGGCAATGAGCAGTTCTTC; CDR3 protein: CASSSHRDRGNEQFF; V gene: TRBV5-1; J gene: TRBJ2-1; clone size: NA; D gene: TRBD1
CDR3 DNA: TGTGCCAGCTCGGAGGGAAGCCCCTATAATTCACCCCTCCACTTT; CDR3 protein: CASSEGSPYNSPLHF; V gene: TRBV18; J gene: TRBJ1-6; clone size: few; D gene: NA
CDR3 DNA: TGCGCCAGCAGAGAAGAACAGGGTCAGGAAAAACTGTTTTTT; CDR3 protein: CASREEQGQEKLFF; V gene: TRBV5-1; J gene: TRBJ1-4; clone size: medium-sized; D gene: NA